These T cell receptor beta chains were read from a single sample in a study of metastatic and nonmetastatic thyroid tumors. TCRdb used MiXCR to call clones anew from the PCR reads. The data contain about 32,000 clones, 20% to 25% of them singletons. The sample taken for sequencing was blood. The receptors derive from a female donor with papillary thyroid cancer or a benign thyroid nodule (not recorded which). Some clones in this sample may be carry-over from other donors' samples. The CDR3 runs from the conserved cysteine through the conserved F or W. The D gene is left open where the match is weak. Clone size appears in some rows only: once, few, many, or a class for an expanded clone.

V gene	D gene	CDR3 length	clone size	J gene	CDR3 protein	CDR3 DNA
TRBV6-1	.	11	many	TRBJ1-1	CASRFGGKAFF	TGTGCCAGCAGGTTCGGGGGCAAGGCTTTCTTT
TRBV2	.	17	many	TRBJ2-3	CASRGGQRDRGTDTQYF	TGTGCCAGCAGGGGGGGACAACGGGACCGAGGCACAGATACGCAGTATTTT
TRBV6-1	TRBD1	14	medium-sized	TRBJ1-6	CASRRDRDNSPLHF	TGTGCCAGCAGGAGGGACAGGGACAATTCACCCCTCCACTTT
TRBV3-1	.	13	many	TRBJ2-5	CASSPIIQETQYF	TGTGCCAGCAGCCCAATCATACAAGAGACCCAGTACTTC
TRBV9	.	15	many	TRBJ2-7	CASSPVGGIGDEQYF	TGTGCCAGCAGCCCAGTGGGGGGAATCGGGGACGAGCAGTACTTC
TRBV28	.	16	many	TRBJ1-3	CASGNPTGDSGNTIYF	TGTGCCAGCGGAAACCCGACGGGTGACTCTGGAAACACCATATATTTT
TRBV3-1	TRBD2	14	.	TRBJ2-7	CASSQVVLAGEQYF	TGTGCCAGCAGCCAGGTCGTGCTAGCGGGTGAGCAGTACTTC
TRBV7-3	.	15	many	TRBJ2-1	CASSLSSEGSNEQFF	TGTGCCAGCAGCTTATCTAGCGAGGGATCCAATGAGCAGTTCTTC
TRBV7-2	TRBD2	16	many	TRBJ2-5	CASSLGLAGGQETQYF	TGTGCCAGCAGCTTAGGCCTAGCGGGAGGGCAAGAGACCCAGTACTTC
TRBV12-3/TRBV12-4	TRBD2	14	medium-sized	TRBJ2-3	CAMWAGGPTDTQYF	TGTGCCATGTGGGCGGGAGGGCCCACAGATACGCAGTATTTT
TRBV5-5	TRBD1	14	many	TRBJ2-7	CASSLRDSSYEQYF	TGTGCCAGCAGCCTCCGGGACAGCTCCTACGAGCAGTACTTC
TRBV18	.	15	.	TRBJ1-6	CAISLSGAINSPLHF	TGTGCCATCTCACTATCCGGGGCAATCAATTCACCCCTCCACTTT
TRBV4-3	.	14	many	TRBJ1-1	CASSQGGANTEAFF	TGCGCCAGCAGCCAAGGAGGCGCGAACACTGAAGCTTTCTTT
TRBV19	.	16	many	TRBJ2-7	CASSIGGPTGPSEQYF	TGTGCCAGTAGTATAGGGGGGCCCACGGGGCCTAGCGAGCAGTACTTC
TRBV20-1	.	15	medium-sized	TRBJ2-1	CSAWDGRSSYNEQFF	TGCAGTGCGTGGGACGGAAGAAGCTCCTACAATGAGCAGTTCTTC
TRBV12-3/TRBV12-4	TRBD1	16	few	TRBJ1-1	CASSPWTGTMNTEAFF	TGTGCCAGCAGTCCCTGGACAGGGACAATGAACACTGAAGCTTTCTTT
TRBV20-1	TRBD1	13	many	TRBJ1-5	CSASGQGNQPQHF	TGCAGTGCTTCTGGACAGGGCAATCAGCCCCAGCATTTT
TRBV10-2	.	13	few	TRBJ1-2	CASSVWKDNGYTF	TGCGCCAGCAGTGTATGGAAGGATAATGGCTACACATTC
TRBV6-5	TRBD1	18	.	TRBJ1-5	CASSFRDRRRDSNQPQHF	TGTGCCAGCAGTTTCCGGGACAGGCGAAGGGACAGCAATCAGCCCCAGCATTTT
TRBV5-6	TRBD1	14	many	TRBJ1-4	CASSFGQGREKLFF	TGTGCCAGCAGCTTCGGACAGGGTAGGGAAAAACTGTTTTTT
TRBV3-1	TRBD2	13	many	TRBJ2-2	CASSRREAGELFF	TGTGCCAGCAGCCGTCGGGAGGCCGGGGAGCTGTTTTTT
TRBV28	TRBD2	16	many	TRBJ2-3	CASSFRLLAGADTQYF	TGTGCCAGCAGTTTCCGGTTACTAGCGGGAGCCGATACGCAGTATTTT
TRBV5-1	.	14	many	TRBJ1-4	CASSRGRGEEKLFF	TGCGCCAGCAGCCGAGGGAGGGGTGAAGAAAAACTGTTTTTT
TRBV2	TRBD1	12	many	TRBJ2-4	CASSNRGDIQYF	TGTGCCAGCAGTAACAGGGGGGACATTCAGTACTTC
TRBV6-2/TRBV6-3	TRBD1	14	few	TRBJ1-5	CASTGQGYGQPQHF	TGTGCCAGCACCGGACAGGGCTACGGTCAGCCCCAGCATTTT
TRBV30	.	13	many	TRBJ2-7	CAWSRQPSYEQYF	TGTGCCTGGAGCCGACAGCCTTCCTACGAGCAGTACTTC
TRBV12-5	.	14	many	TRBJ2-5	CASGLVPGKETQYF	TGTGCTAGTGGTTTGGTACCCGGAAAAGAGACCCAGTACTTC
TRBV18	.	15	once	TRBJ1-1	CASSRMEGLNTEAFF	TGTGCCAGCTCACGGATGGAGGGCCTGAACACTGAAGCTTTCTTT